These 22 T cell receptor beta chains came from one sample sequenced in a study of shared clonotypes between healthy human individuals. Using immunoSEQ multiplex PCR, the repertoire was profiled, and TCRdb retains in-frame clones only, with some absent. The sample carries about 2.1 million clones, about 93% recorded once. The naive CD8 population came from CD45RO-negative cells selected for CCR7, without terminally differentiated effector memory CD45RA+ cells. Sequencing input: naive CD8+ T cells from PBMCs. The receptors here all came from a man in his late teens or twenties in good health. Some clones in this sample may be carry-over from other donors' samples.

The rearrangement uses TRBV4-3 and TRBJ2-2, with D perhaps matching TRBD1 (5 bases). From germline, CDR1 is LGHNA and CDR2 YSLEER. The CDR3 is 17 amino acids. V was clipped by 4 bases and J by 6 bases, with 21 bases between them. The DNA of the CDR3 is TGCGCCAGCAGCCCCCTCCCAGGGAACTACAGACCCGGGGAGCTGTTTTTT. It specifies CASSPLPGNYRPGELFF.

This sequence joins TRBV28 and TRBJ2-2; D call uncertain. The CDR3 has 14 amino acids. V was cut by 1 base and J by 4 bases, with 7 bases left in between. Per germline, CDR1 MDHEN and CDR2 SYDVKM. CDR3 bases: TGTGCCAGCAGTTTATCTTACGGCACCGGGGAGCTGTTTTTT. This encodes CASSLSYGTGELFF.

The J gene is TRBJ2-7, the V gene TRBV6-5; D ambiguous. Germline assignment: CDR1 MNHEY and CDR2 SVGAGI. Trimming took off 5 bases at V and 3 bases at J, with 14 bases between the two ends. This CDR3 region has 14 residues. This chain's CDR3 is CASSISFRSYEQYF. In nucleotides, the CDR3 is TGTGCCAGCAGTATATCTTTCAGGAGCTACGAGCAGTACTTC.

This sequence joins TRBV9 and TRBJ2-5; 9 bases are shared with TRBD2. Germline V gives CDR1 SGDLS, CDR2 YYNGEE. V trimming: 7 bases; J trimming: 5 bases; junction bases outside the gene matches: 12. This CDR3 region has 15 residues. CDR3 coding DNA: TGTGCCAGCTCCCCCGGGACTAGCCGATCCGAGACCCAGTACTTC. Amino acid sequence: CASSPGTSRSETQYF.

This clone has a handful of counts. The chain carries TRBV5-6 and TRBJ1-2; D not resolved. The CDR3 sequence is 12 residues long. Germline V CDR1 and CDR2: SGHDT, YYEEEE. V lost 4 bases and J lost 3, with 7 bases in between. CDR3 bases: TGTGCCAGCAGCCAAACGGACTATGGCTACACCTTC. Translation gives CASSQTDYGYTF.

The genes are TRBV7-2 and TRBJ1-2; D is unclear. The germline V gene has CDR1 SGHTA and CDR2 FQGNSA. The CDR3 covers 14 residues. Trimming left V 0 bases short and J 8 bases short, with 13 bases between. The CDR3 sequence: CASSLAGIIEGYTF. As DNA, the CDR3 is TGTGCCAGCAGCTTAGCGGGTATAATAGAGGGCTACACCTTC.

The chain recombines TRBV7-9 with TRBJ2-7; D could derive from TRBD1 or TRBD2 (5 bases each). The CDR3 runs to 14 residues. Trimming stripped 4 bases from V and 3 bases from J, with 13 bases between. CDR1 and CDR2 (germline): SEHNR, FQNEAQ (reference sequence). CDR3 in amino acids: CASSSGTEVYEQYF. The DNA of the CDR3 is TGTGCCAGCAGCTCCGGGACGGAGGTCTACGAGCAGTACTTC.

Of note for this clone: The identical CDR3 is also encoded by other nucleotide sequences in the sample. The chain joins TRBV14 to TRBJ2-7; no definite D call. Trimming pared 3 bases from V and 3 bases from J, leaving 3 bases between. This CDR3 is 11 amino acids long. Per germline, CDR1 SGHDN and CDR2 FVKESK. Here the CDR3 DNA reads TGTGCCAGCAGCCAGTACTACGAGCAGTACTTC. Its translation is CASSQYYEQYF.

The chain employs TRBV9 and TRBJ2-7, with TRBD2 as a possible D gene (6 bases). The CDR3 totals 14 residues. Trimming stripped 3 bases from V and 3 bases from J, with 13 bases between. The germline gives CDR1 SGDLS, CDR2 YYNGEE. The CDR3 region has the DNA TGTGCCAGCAGCGCAGGACTACCTTACTACGAGCAGTACTTC. It yields the protein CASSAGLPYYEQYF. The entire variable domain, with the rest obtained from reference TRBV9 and TRBJ2-7, is as follows: DSGVTQTPKHLITATGQRVTLRCSPRSGDLSVYWYQQSLDQGLQFLIQYYNGEERAKGNILERFSAQQFPDLHSELNLSSLELGDSALYFCASSAGLPYYEQYFGPGTRLTVT.

V usage is TRBV2 and J usage is TRBJ2-7; 7 bases fit TRBD2. Germline V gene sequence: CDR1 SNHLY, CDR2 FYNNEI. This CDR3 spans 14 amino acids. Losses at the gene ends were 8 bases for V and 3 bases for J; bases not matched to a gene: 10. CDR3 in amino acids: CASFFTGGNYEQYF. The CDR3 coding sequence is TGTGCCAGCTTTTTCACCGGGGGGAACTACGAGCAGTACTTC. The full variable domain, completed using reference TRBV2 and TRBJ2-7, is EPEVTQTPSHQVTQMGQEVILRCVPISNHLYFYWYRQILGQKVEFLVSFYNNEISEKSEIFDDQFSVERPDGSNFTLKIRSTKLEDSAMYFCASFFTGGNYEQYFGPGTRLTVT.

The CDR3 loop is CASSLAGIWNTEAFF. CDR3 DNA: TGTGCCAGCAGCTTAGCTGGCATATGGAACACTGAAGCTTTCTTT. The chain has TRBV11-2 and TRBJ1-1; D call uncertain. Looked up from germline, CDR1 is SGHAT and CDR2 is FQNNGV. The V end lost 1 base, the J end lost 1 base, and 10 bases lay between the germline ends. The CDR3 consists of 15 residues.

The rearrangement links TRBV5-8 to TRBJ2-1; 12 bases agree with TRBD2. The CDR3 is 15 amino acids. The V and J ends lost 6 bases and 9 bases, in that order; junction bases with no gene match: 10. CDR1 is SGHTS and CDR2 is YDEGEE in the germline V gene. CDR3 nucleotides: TGTGCCAGCAACCCTCGACTAGCGGGAGTCGGTGAGCAGTTCTTC. Translated: CASNPRLAGVGEQFF. The variable domain in full, completed from reference TRBV5-8 and TRBJ2-1, reads EAGVTQSPTHLIKTRGQQATLRCSPISGHTSVYWYQQALGLGLQFLLWYDEGEERNRGNFPPRFSGRQFPNYSSELNVNALELEDSALYLCASNPRLAGVGEQFFGPGTRLTVL.

The V and J genes are TRBV30 and TRBJ2-7; D is uncertain. This CDR3 is 15 amino acids long. Trimming left V 1 base short and J 3 bases short, with 16 bases between. The V gene's germline CDR1 is GTSNPN and CDR2 SVGIG (reference sequence). CDR3 sequence: CAWSEGGDGYYEQYF. In DNA form, the CDR3 reads TGTGCCTGGAGTGAAGGCGGAGACGGATACTACGAGCAGTACTTC. The full variable domain, its missing parts supplied by reference TRBV30 and TRBJ2-7, is SQTIHQWPATLVQPVGSPLSLECTVEGTSNPNLYWYRQAAGRGLQLLFYSVGIGQISSEVPQNLSASRPQDRQFILSSKKLLLSDSGFYLCAWSEGGDGYYEQYFGPGTRLTVT.

This clone was seen a single time. V gene TRBV28 combines with J gene TRBJ2-5; a weak D match, TRBD2 (7 bases). Trimming took off 4 bases at V and 5 bases at J, with 14 bases between the two ends. The CDR3 has 14 amino acids. The germline CDR1 and CDR2 sequences are MDHEN and SYDVKM. The CDR3 region is CASSSGLGGETQYF. The CDR3 nucleotides are TGTGCCAGCAGTTCCGGACTAGGGGGTGAGACCCAGTACTTC.

This clone turned up a few times. The sample carries other DNA sequences with the same CDR3. The chain links TRBV9 to TRBJ1-1, with D uncertain. The ends were cut back, 1 base at V and 5 bases at J, with 6 bases in the middle. This CDR3 has 12 residues. Per germline, CDR1 SGDLS and CDR2 YYNGEE. The CDR3 sequence is CASSVPGTEAFF. CDR3 nucleotide sequence: TGTGCCAGCAGCGTACCGGGGACTGAAGCTTTCTTT.

The V gene is TRBV27, the J gene TRBJ2-1, with unresolved D. There are 11 residues in the CDR3. Germline V gives CDR1 MNHEY, CDR2 SMNVEV (reference sequence). V gave up 2 bases and J gave up 10 bases, with 6 bases separating them. The CDR3 nucleotides are TGTGCCAGCAGTTTAGGGATCGAGCAGTTCTTC. This codes for CASSLGIEQFF.

The rearrangement uses TRBV9 and TRBJ2-7; maybe TRBD2 (5 bases). The CDR3 covers 13 residues. Per the germline V gene, CDR1 is SGDLS and CDR2 is YYNGEE. V lost 4 bases and J lost 0, with 8 bases in between. CDR3 amino acids: CASSIGSSYEQYF. The CDR3, as DNA: TGTGCCAGCAGCATAGGGAGCTCCTACGAGCAGTACTTC. The full variable domain, completed using reference TRBV9 and TRBJ2-7, is DSGVTQTPKHLITATGQRVTLRCSPRSGDLSVYWYQQSLDQGLQFLIQYYNGEERAKGNILERFSAQQFPDLHSELNLSSLELGDSALYFCASSIGSSYEQYFGPGTRLTVT.

This clone was counted only a few times. In the same sample, other DNA sequences code for this CDR3. The rearrangement links TRBV7-9 to TRBJ2-2; D remains unclear. V lost 1 base, J lost 1 base, and 1 base lay in between. Germline CDR1 SEHNR, CDR2 FQNEAQ (reference sequence). The CDR3 loop spans 13 amino acids. This CDR3 is CASSLGNTGELFF. The CDR3 DNA reads as TGTGCCAGCAGCTTAGGGAACACCGGGGAGCTGTTTTTT.

V and J are TRBV15 and TRBJ2-5, with 9 bases that match TRBD1. Germline assignment: CDR1 LNHNV and CDR2 YYDKDF (reference sequence). CDR3 length equals 14 residues. The ends lost 5 bases at V and 4 bases at J; junction bases unmatched: 5. This CDR3 reads CATSVRGQGETQYF. DNA for the CDR3: TGTGCCACCAGCGTACGGGGACAGGGAGAGACCCAGTACTTC. Based on the CDR3 plus reference TRBV15 and TRBJ2-5, the full variable domain is DAMVIQNPRYQVTQFGKPVTLSCSQTLNHNVMYWYQQKSSQAPKLLFHYYDKDFNNEADTPDNFQSRRPNTSFCFLDIRSPGLGDTAMYLCATSVRGQGETQYFGPGTRLLVL.

The chain links TRBV27 to TRBJ2-7; possibly TRBD1 or TRBD2 for D (5 bases each). There are 15 residues in the CDR3. V lost 0 bases to trimming and J lost 4 bases, with 13 bases between them. Germline V gives CDR1 MNHEY, CDR2 SMNVEV (reference sequence). CDR3 nucleotides: TGTGCCAGCAGTTTATCGAGGGGCAGGGATTACGAGCAGTACTTC. Its protein product is CASSLSRGRDYEQYF.

The rearrangement joins TRBV5-5 to TRBJ2-2, with 10 bases identical to TRBD1. The V segment lost 4 bases and the J segment 8 bases; nucleotides outside the gene matches: 11. The CDR3 loop spans 16 amino acids. Germline V gene data show CDR1 as SGHKS and CDR2 as YYEKEE (reference sequence). CDR3 sequence: CASSLRDRGQMGELFF. The DNA of the CDR3 is TGTGCCAGCAGCCTCAGGGACAGGGGCCAAATGGGGGAGCTGTTTTTT.

This rearrangement joins TRBV30 to TRBJ1-1; 7 bases map to TRBD1. The CDR3 totals 13 residues. Unmatched junction bases numbered 8, after V lost 3 bases and J lost 7 bases. CDR1 and CDR2 (germline): GTSNPN, SVGIG (reference sequence). In DNA, the CDR3 is TGTGCCTGGAGCGACAGGGCCGTACATGAAGCTTTCTTT. Its translation is CAWSDRAVHEAFF.